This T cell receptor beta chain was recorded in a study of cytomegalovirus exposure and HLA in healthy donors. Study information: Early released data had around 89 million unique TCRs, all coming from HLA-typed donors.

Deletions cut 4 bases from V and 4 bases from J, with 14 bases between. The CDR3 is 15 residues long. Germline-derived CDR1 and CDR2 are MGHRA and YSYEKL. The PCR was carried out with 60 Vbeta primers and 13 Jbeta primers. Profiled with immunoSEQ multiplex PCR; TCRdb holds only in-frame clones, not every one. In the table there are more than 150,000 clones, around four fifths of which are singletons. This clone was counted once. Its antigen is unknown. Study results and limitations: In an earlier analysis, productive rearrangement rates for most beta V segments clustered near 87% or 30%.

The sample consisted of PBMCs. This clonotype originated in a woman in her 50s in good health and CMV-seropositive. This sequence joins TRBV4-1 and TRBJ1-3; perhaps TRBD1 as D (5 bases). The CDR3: CASSRGEGPGNTIYF. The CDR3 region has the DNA TGCGCCAGCAGCCGGGGGGAAGGGCCCGGAAACACCATATATTTT.